Below are 20 T cell receptor beta chains sequenced from a single sample in a study of OX40 agonist ivuxolimab in advanced cancers. Here immunoSEQ multiplex PCR was the method, and the copy in TCRdb shows in-frame clones only, minus some. This sample carries tens of thousands of clones, 89% of them seen once, and the ten largest clones take around 12%. Here the sequenced sample was CD4+ or CD8+ T cells sorted from blood, taken in a trial of the OX40 agonist ivuxolimab. The receptors were gathered from an adult with an advanced solid tumor such as melanoma, head and neck, liver or kidney cancer.

The J gene is TRBJ1-5, the V gene TRBV28; D not certain. Trimming left V 6 bases short and J 1 base short, with 7 bases between. This CDR3 comprises 13 residues. The germline V gene encodes CDR1 MDHEN and CDR2 SYDVKM. The CDR3 sequence: CASRFPSNQPQHF. DNA for the CDR3: TGTGCCAGCAGGTTCCCAAGCAATCAGCCCCAGCATTTT.

This chain joins TRBV7-9 and TRBJ1-5; 8 nucleotides line up with TRBD1. Trimming at V came to 5 bases and at J to 11 bases, leaving 2 bases not matched to a gene. The germline gives CDR1 SEHNR, CDR2 FQNEAQ (reference sequence). The CDR3 extends over 11 amino acids. CDR3 sequence (DNA): TGTGCCAGCAGCCCAGGGGGCACCCAGCATTTT. It codes for CASSPGGTQHF.

The chain uses TRBV29-1 and TRBJ2-1, with D uncertain. Germline V gives CDR1 SQVTM, CDR2 ANQGSEA. The CDR3 has 10 amino acids. Trimming stripped 5 bases from V and 5 bases from J, with 4 bases between. This CDR3 reads CSVTNNEQFF. The CDR3 DNA reads TGCAGCGTTACCAACAATGAGCAGTTCTTC.

The genes are TRBV28 and TRBJ2-7; D not resolved. V was pared by 2 bases and J by 3 bases, with 11 bases between. Looked up from germline, CDR1 is MDHEN and CDR2 is SYDVKM. The CDR3 contains 14 residues. The CDR3 is CASSLMPPSYEQYF. For the CDR3, the DNA is TGTGCCAGCAGTTTAATGCCTCCGAGCTACGAGCAGTACTTC.

The genes are TRBV10-3 and TRBJ2-1; no clear D. V shed 10 bases and J shed 0 bases, with 13 bases lying between them. This CDR3 spans 14 amino acids. Germline CDR1 ENHRY, CDR2 SYGVKD. CDR3: CATSGGTSYNEQFF. For the CDR3, the DNA is TGTGCCACCTCGGGCGGAACCTCCTACAATGAGCAGTTCTTC.

The rearrangement joins TRBV15 to TRBJ1-5; D is undetermined. The CDR3 contains 15 residues. Trimming pared 0 bases from V and 8 bases from J, leaving 14 bases between. The V gene's germline CDR1 is LNHNV and CDR2 YYDKDF (reference sequence). DNA of the CDR3: TGTGCCACCAGCAGAGAAGCGAGGGATAGAGAGCCCCAGCATTTT. It is translated as CATSREARDREPQHF.

V and J are TRBV27 and TRBJ1-6, with TRBD1 as a possible D gene (5 bases). This CDR3 contains 17 residues. Trimming shortened V by 0 bases and J by 3 bases, and 12 bases separated the two germline ends. CDR1 is MNHEY and CDR2 is SMNVEV in the germline V gene (reference sequence). CDR3 sequence reads: CASSLSRGTDYNSPLHF. The CDR3 DNA sequence: TGTGCCAGCAGTTTATCTCGAGGGACGGACTATAATTCACCCCTCCACTTT.

The genes are TRBV2 and TRBJ2-7; D unresolved. Germline V gene sequence: CDR1 SNHLY, CDR2 FYNNEI. Trimming stripped 0 bases from V and 2 bases from J, with 11 bases between. This CDR3 is 15 amino acids long. The CDR3 sequence is CASSEARTGPYEQYF. The CDR3 nucleotides are TGTGCCAGCAGTGAAGCTAGAACCGGTCCCTACGAGCAGTACTTC.

The rearrangement joins TRBV10-1 to TRBJ2-3; D is unresolved. Trimming cost V 3 bases and J 0 bases, with 10 bases left between them. CDR1 and CDR2 from the germline V gene are WNHNN and SYGVQD (reference sequence). The CDR3 has 15 residues. CDR3 sequence: CASSESTRSTDTQYF. DNA of the CDR3: TGCGCCAGCAGTGAATCGACGAGGAGCACAGATACGCAGTATTTT.

V usage is TRBV27 and J usage is TRBJ1-4, with TRBD1 as a possible D gene (6 bases). Trimming stripped 6 bases from V and 5 bases from J, with 13 bases between. This CDR3 contains 14 residues. Germline V lookup: CDR1 MNHEY, CDR2 SMNVEV (reference sequence). The CDR3 DNA reads TGTGCCAGCAGACGCGGGACACCCAATGAAAAACTGTTTTTT. Its protein product is CASRRGTPNEKLFF.

The chain couples TRBV6-1 to TRBJ1-5; D may be TRBD1 (5 bases). CDR3 length: 16 amino acids. The V gene lost 1 base and the J gene lost 4 bases, with 14 bases spanning the gap. From germline, CDR1 is MNHNS and CDR2 SASEGT. CDR3 amino acids: CASSEEWQQANQPQHF. DNA of the CDR3: TGTGCCAGCAGTGAAGAGTGGCAACAGGCGAATCAGCCCCAGCATTTT.

This clone is classed as medium-sized. V gene TRBV6-1 combines with J gene TRBJ1-1, with 8 bases lining up with TRBD1. The ends lost 8 bases at V and 1 base at J; junction bases unmatched: 3. CDR1 and CDR2 (germline): MNHNS, SASEGT. The CDR3 consists of 13 residues. As DNA, the CDR3 is TGTGCCAGCCCTCAGGGGGCGAACACTGAAGCTTTCTTT. Amino acids: CASPQGANTEAFF.

On this clone: The junction does not match germline at one end; this may be a read error. This chain joins TRBV9 and TRBJ2-7; maybe TRBD2 (5 bases). The CDR3 has 15 amino acids. Germline loops: CDR1 SGDLS, CDR2 YYNGEE. CDR3: CASSDGKKGTSRSSF. For the CDR3, the DNA is TGTGCCAGCAGCGACGGGAAAAAGGGTACGAGCAGGTCGAGTTTC.

The chain carries TRBV7-9 and TRBJ2-7, with D uncertain. The CDR3 extends over 12 amino acids. Germline assignment: CDR1 SEHNR and CDR2 FQNEAQ (reference sequence). Trimming took 3 bases from V and 6 from J, leaving 9 bases between them. The CDR3 DNA is TGTGCCAGCAGCTTGGTGTGGGGCGAGCAGTACTTC. Encoded protein: CASSLVWGEQYF. Supplemented by reference TRBV7-9 and TRBJ2-7, the full variable domain reads DTGVSQNPRHKITKRGQNVTFRCDPISEHNRLYWYRQTLGQGPEFLTYFQNEAQLEKSRLLSDRFSAERPKGSFSTLEIQRTEQGDSAMYLCASSLVWGEQYFGPGTRLTVT.

The rearrangement uses TRBV27 and TRBJ1-2; TRBD1 aligns across 8 bases. In germline, CDR1 is MNHEY, CDR2 SMNVEV (reference sequence). The CDR3 spans 14 residues. V lost 6 bases to trimming and J lost 5 bases; unmatched junction nucleotides: 8. For the CDR3, the DNA is TGTGCCAGCAGGCCTGGGACAGGTCTTTATGGCTACACCTTC. Translation: CASRPGTGLYGYTF.

V and J are TRBV28 and TRBJ2-3; 13 bases fit TRBD2. V lost 5 bases, J lost 5 bases, and 13 bases stayed unmatched. The CDR3 loop spans 18 amino acids. Germline CDR1 MDHEN, CDR2 SYDVKM. The CDR3, as DNA: TGTGCCAGCAGTACCCAAGGACTAGCGGGAGCCCGCCAAGATACGCAGTATTTT. This encodes CASSTQGLAGARQDTQYF.

CDR3 bases: TGTGCCAGCAGCTTAAGGGGTGATTCCTACGAGCAGTACTTC. Encoded protein: CASSLRGDSYEQYF. The chain links TRBV9 to TRBJ2-7; weak D call: TRBD1 (5 bases). This CDR3 contains 14 residues. Deletions cut 4 bases from V and 1 base from J, with 12 bases between. In germline, CDR1 is SGDLS, CDR2 YYNGEE.

J is TRBJ2-1 and V is TRBV27; 8 bases line up with TRBD2. The germline CDR1 and CDR2 sequences are MNHEY and SMNVEV (reference sequence). Germline trimming cut 10 bases from V and 8 bases from J; bases unmatched to any gene: 13. There are 14 residues in the CDR3. In DNA form, the CDR3 reads TGTGCCACCTCGGTCGGACTAGCCGACGATGAGCAGTTCTTC. It yields the protein CATSVGLADDEQFF.

This chain links TRBV27 with TRBJ2-3; D possibly corresponds to TRBD2 (6 bases). The CDR3 runs to 15 residues. Germline V gene lookup returns CDR1 MNHEY and CDR2 SMNVEV (reference sequence). The V end lost 5 bases, the J end lost 3 bases, and 15 bases lay between the germline ends. The CDR3 region is CASSKRGRETDTQYF. CDR3 coding DNA: TGTGCCAGCAGTAAGAGGGGTCGGGAGACAGATACGCAGTATTTT.

The chain combines TRBV6-1 with TRBJ1-1; tentatively, D is TRBD1 (6 bases). The germline gives CDR1 MNHNS, CDR2 SASEGT. The CDR3 is 12 residues long. Deletions cut 11 bases from V and 1 base from J, with 11 bases between. CDR3 sequence (DNA): TGTGCCGAGGGGGAATGGAACACTGAAGCTTTCTTT. It translates to CAEGEWNTEAFF.